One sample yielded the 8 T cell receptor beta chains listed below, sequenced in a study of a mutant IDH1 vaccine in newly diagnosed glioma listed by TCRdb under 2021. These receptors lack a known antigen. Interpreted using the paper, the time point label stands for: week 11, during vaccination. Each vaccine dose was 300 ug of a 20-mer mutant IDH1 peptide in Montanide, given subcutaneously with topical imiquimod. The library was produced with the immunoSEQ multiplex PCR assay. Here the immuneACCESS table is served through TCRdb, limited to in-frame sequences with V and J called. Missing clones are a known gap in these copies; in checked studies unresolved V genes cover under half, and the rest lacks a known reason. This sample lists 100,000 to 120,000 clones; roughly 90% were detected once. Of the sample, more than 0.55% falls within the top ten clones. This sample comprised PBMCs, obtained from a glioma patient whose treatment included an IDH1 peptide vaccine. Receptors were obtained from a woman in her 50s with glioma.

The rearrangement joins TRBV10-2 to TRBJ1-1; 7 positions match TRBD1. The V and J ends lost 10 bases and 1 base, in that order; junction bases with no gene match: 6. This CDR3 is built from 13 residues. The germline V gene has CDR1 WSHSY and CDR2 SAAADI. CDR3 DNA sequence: TGCGCCACCGTGACAGGGAAGAACACTGAAGCTTTCTTT. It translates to CATVTGKNTEAFF.

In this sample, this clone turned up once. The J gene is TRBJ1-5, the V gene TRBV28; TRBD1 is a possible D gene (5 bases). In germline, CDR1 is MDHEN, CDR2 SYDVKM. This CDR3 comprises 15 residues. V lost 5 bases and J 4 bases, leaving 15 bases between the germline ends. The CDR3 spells CASSVRGMGNQPQHF. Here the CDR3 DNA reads TGTGCCAGCAGTGTCCGGGGGATGGGGAATCAGCCCCAGCATTTT.

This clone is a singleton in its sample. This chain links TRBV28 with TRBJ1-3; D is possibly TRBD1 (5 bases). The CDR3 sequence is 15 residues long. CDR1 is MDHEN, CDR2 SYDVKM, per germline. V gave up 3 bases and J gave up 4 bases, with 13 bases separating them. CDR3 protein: CASSLGPGIGNTIYF. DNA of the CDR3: TGTGCCAGCAGTTTGGGCCCAGGGATAGGAAACACCATATATTTT.

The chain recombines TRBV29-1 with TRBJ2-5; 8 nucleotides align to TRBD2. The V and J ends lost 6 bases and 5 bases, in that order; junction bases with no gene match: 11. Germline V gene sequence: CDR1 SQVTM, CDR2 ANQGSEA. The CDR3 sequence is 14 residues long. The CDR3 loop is CSVALAGQGETQYF. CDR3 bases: TGCAGCGTGGCCCTAGCGGGCCAGGGGGAGACCCAGTACTTC.

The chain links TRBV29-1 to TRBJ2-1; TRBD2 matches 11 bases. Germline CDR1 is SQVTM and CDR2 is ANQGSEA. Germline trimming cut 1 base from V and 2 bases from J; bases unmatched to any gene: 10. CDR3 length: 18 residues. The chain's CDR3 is CSVEGTSGSISTYNEQFF. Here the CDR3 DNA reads TGCAGCGTTGAAGGGACTAGCGGGTCCATCTCAACCTACAATGAGCAGTTCTTC.

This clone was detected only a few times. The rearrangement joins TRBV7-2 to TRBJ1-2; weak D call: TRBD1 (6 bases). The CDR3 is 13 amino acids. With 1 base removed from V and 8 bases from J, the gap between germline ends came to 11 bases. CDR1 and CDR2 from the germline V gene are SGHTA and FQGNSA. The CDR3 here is CASSLDRANGYTF. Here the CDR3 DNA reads TGTGCCAGCAGCTTAGACAGGGCGAACGGCTACACCTTC.

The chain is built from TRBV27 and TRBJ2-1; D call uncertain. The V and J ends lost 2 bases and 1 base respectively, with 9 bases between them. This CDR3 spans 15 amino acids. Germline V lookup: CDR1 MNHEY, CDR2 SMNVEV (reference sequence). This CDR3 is CASSLEGPSYNEQFF. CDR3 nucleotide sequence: TGTGCCAGCAGTTTAGAAGGACCTTCCTACAATGAGCAGTTCTTC.

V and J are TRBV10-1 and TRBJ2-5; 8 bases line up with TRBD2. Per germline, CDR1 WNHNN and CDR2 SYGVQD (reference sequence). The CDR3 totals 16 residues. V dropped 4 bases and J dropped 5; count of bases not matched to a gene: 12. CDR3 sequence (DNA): TGCGCCAGCAGTGGTGCCCTACGGGGGGGGATGGAGACCCAGTACTTC. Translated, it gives CASSGALRGGMETQYF.